Below, 6 T cell receptor beta chains from the same sample are listed, as sequenced in a study of blood T cell repertoires in COVID-19. Profiling relied on immunoSEQ multiplex PCR, and the TCRdb table lists in-frame clones only, not all of them. The sample carries 150,000 to 250,000 clones, about 90% recorded once. Specimen: PBMCs or T cells enriched from blood (not recorded which). The receptors shown here come from a woman aged 25 to 39 who had recovered from COVID-19.

There are a few counts of this clone. The chain is built from TRBV18 and TRBJ1-1, with 7 bases fitting TRBD1. The CDR3 contains 14 residues. The V segment lost 5 bases and the J segment 0 bases; nucleotides outside the gene matches: 3. CDR1 is KGHSH and CDR2 is LQKENI in the germline V gene. The CDR3 loop is CASSSDRVNTEAFF. The CDR3 DNA follows: TGTGCCAGCTCATCAGACAGGGTGAACACTGAAGCTTTCTTT. Combining the CDR3 with reference TRBV18 and TRBJ1-1 gives the whole variable domain NAGVMQNPRHLVRRRGQEARLRCSPMKGHSHVYWYRQLPEEGLKFMVYLQKENIIDESGMPKERFSAEFPKEGPSILRIQQVVRGDSAAYFCASSSDRVNTEAFFGQGTRLTVV.

The V call is TRBV2, the J call TRBJ1-2, with D perhaps TRBD1 (6 bases). This CDR3 is 11 amino acids long. Per germline, CDR1 SNHLY and CDR2 FYNNEI. The V end lost 6 bases, the J end lost 10 bases, and 12 bases lay between the germline ends. The CDR3 DNA reads as TGTGCCAGCAGCCTTGACAGGCACTACACCTTC. It encodes CASSLDRHYTF.

With regard to this clone: At one end, the junction sequence differs from germline, possibly due to a read error. The CDR3 loop reads CASSLDRFDEQYF. For the CDR3, the DNA is TGTGCTAGCAGCCTTGATCGGTTCGACGAGCAGTACTTC. The genes are TRBV7-7 and TRBJ2-7; D gene unclear. This CDR3 has 13 amino acids. Germline lookup yields CDR1 SSHAT and CDR2 FNYEAQ (reference sequence).

The rearrangement uses TRBV15 and TRBJ1-2; possibly TRBD1 for D (6 bases). Trimming removed 8 bases from V and 5 bases from J, with 12 bases in between. CDR1 and CDR2 from the germline V gene are LNHNV and YYDKDF (reference sequence). The CDR3 is 12 residues long. The CDR3, as DNA: TGTGCCACCCCTGCTAGGGGGTATGGCTACACCTTC. Protein sequence: CATPARGYGYTF.

The V and J genes are TRBV4-1 and TRBJ2-7; D gene unclear. Trimming took 1 base from V and 3 from J, leaving 10 bases between them. Germline V lookup: CDR1 MGHRA, CDR2 YSYEKL. This CDR3 contains 14 residues. The CDR3, as DNA: TGCGCCAGCAGCCAAGTCCTAAGTATCTACGAGCAGTACTTC. Amino acid sequence: CASSQVLSIYEQYF.

The V call is TRBV14, the J call TRBJ2-4; possibly TRBD2 for D (7 bases). Germline CDR1 and CDR2: SGHDN and FVKESK. V lost 3 bases and J 6 bases, leaving 12 bases between the germline ends. This CDR3 has 14 residues. CDR3 protein: CASSHGGGANIQYF. The CDR3 DNA sequence: TGTGCCAGCAGCCATGGTGGGGGGGCAAACATTCAGTACTTC.